This entry is about one T cell receptor beta chain. This sample was included in a study of CD8+ T cells in alopecia areata. Following extraction, RNA underwent reverse transcription to cDNA, which served as the sequencing template. Sequencing was performed with immunoSEQ multiplex PCR; in TCRdb, only in-frame clones are kept and a portion is missing. The sample carries approximately 180,000 clones, around 63% recorded once. CDR1 is SGHDT and CDR2 is YYEEEE in the germline V gene. Trimming removed 4 bases from V and 0 bases from J; junction bases left unmatched: 6. The CDR3 spans 16 residues. This receptor was obtained from a human donor with alopecia areata. The J gene is TRBJ2-1, the V gene TRBV5-6, with TRBD1 identical over 8 bases. The sequences come from CD4+ T cells sorted from blood, collected at week 0. The CDR3 loop reads CASSHRQGSSYNEQFF. CDR3 DNA: TGTGCCAGCAGCCACAGACAGGGGAGCTCCTACAATGAGCAGTTCTTC.